The present entry profiles one T cell receptor (beta chain) with its context. Clones were read by immunoSEQ multiplex PCR, and TCRdb kept only the in-frame ones, dropping some. Among roughly 16,000 clones listed, approximately 70% were seen once. The data were taken from a study of sequential checkpoint blockade in melanoma. Study details: First-line arms were nivolumab then ipilimumab, or the reverse, randomized 1:1.

Described treatment: randomized to nivolumab then ipilimumab (arm A) or the reverse (arm B). Sorted cells were live CD3+CD8+, lacking CD19 and CD56, from PBMCs. This sample comprised CD8+ T cells sorted from blood (inferred from file names), obtained from a patient given nivolumab and ipilimumab in sequence. This TCR derives from a human donor with melanoma.

The DNA for the CDR3 is TGTGCCAGCAGCCCCGGACAGGGGGCCGATTTAGATACGCAGTATTTT. It translates to CASSPGQGADLDTQYF. This sequence joins TRBV7-9 and TRBJ2-3, with 11 nucleotides matching TRBD1. Germline lookup yields CDR1 SEHNR and CDR2 FQNEAQ (reference sequence). CDR3 size: 16 residues. After removal of 5 bases from V and 5 bases from J, the junction contained 9 bases not matched to a gene.